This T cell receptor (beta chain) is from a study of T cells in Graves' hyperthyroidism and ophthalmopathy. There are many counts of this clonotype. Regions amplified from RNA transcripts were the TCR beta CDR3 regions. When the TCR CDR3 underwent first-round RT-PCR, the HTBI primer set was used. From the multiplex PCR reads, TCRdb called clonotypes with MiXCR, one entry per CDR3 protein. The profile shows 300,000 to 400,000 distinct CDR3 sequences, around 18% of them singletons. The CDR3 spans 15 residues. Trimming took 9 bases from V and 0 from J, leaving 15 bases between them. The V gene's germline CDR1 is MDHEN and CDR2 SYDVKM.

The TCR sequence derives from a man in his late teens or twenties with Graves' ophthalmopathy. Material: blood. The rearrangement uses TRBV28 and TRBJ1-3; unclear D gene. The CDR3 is CARNQLGVSGNTIYF. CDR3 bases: TGTGCCAGGAACCAGTTGGGAGTCTCTGGAAACACCATATATTTT.